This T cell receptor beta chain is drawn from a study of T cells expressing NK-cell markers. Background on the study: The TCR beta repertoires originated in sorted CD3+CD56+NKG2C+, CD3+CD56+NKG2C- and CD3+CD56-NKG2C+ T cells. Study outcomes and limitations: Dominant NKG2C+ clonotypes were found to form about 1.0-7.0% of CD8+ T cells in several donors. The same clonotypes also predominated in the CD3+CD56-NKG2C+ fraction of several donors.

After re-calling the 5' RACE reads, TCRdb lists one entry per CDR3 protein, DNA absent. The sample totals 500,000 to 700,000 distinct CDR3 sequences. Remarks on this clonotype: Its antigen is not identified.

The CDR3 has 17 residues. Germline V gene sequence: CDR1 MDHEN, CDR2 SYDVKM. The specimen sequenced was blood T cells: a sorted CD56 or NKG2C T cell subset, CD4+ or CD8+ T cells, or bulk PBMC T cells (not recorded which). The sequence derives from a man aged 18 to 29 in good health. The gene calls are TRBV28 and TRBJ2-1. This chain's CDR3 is CASSFPVLKRVYNEQFF.